The 31 T cell receptor beta chains below all came from one sample that was sequenced in a study of T cell responses to AZD1222 COVID-19 vaccine. TCRdb keeps only in-frame clones here, not all; method: immunoSEQ multiplex PCR. The sample lists about 180,000 clones, 75% to 90% seen once, with 6.5% to 8.5% in the top ten. Sequenced material: peripheral blood, taken on day 0 of AZD1222 vaccination. The receptor source for this set is an adult in good health.

The V gene is TRBV20-1, the J gene TRBJ1-2; D is ambiguous. Per the germline V gene, CDR1 is DFQATT and CDR2 is SNEGSKA (reference sequence). This CDR3 region has 13 residues. Trimming shortened V by 6 bases and J by 4 bases, and 15 bases separated the two germline ends. In nucleotides, the CDR3 is TGCAGTGCCAGTAAGGAGGGCGGCTATGGCTACACCTTC. As protein: CSASKEGGYGYTF.

CDR3 sequence: CASRRGTGLYNEQFF. In nucleotides, the CDR3 is TGTGCCAGCAGAAGAGGGACAGGTTTATACAATGAGCAGTTCTTC. The chain employs TRBV6-5 and TRBJ2-1, with 8 bases lining up with TRBD1. Trimming at V came to 6 bases and at J to 4 bases, leaving 8 bases not matched to a gene. Germline V gene data show CDR1 as MNHEY and CDR2 as SVGAGI. CDR3 length: 15 amino acids.

This chain connects TRBV4-2 to TRBJ2-7, with TRBD2 matching over 11 bases. CDR3 length equals 14 residues. CDR1 and CDR2 from the germline V gene are LGHNA and YNFKEQ. J gave up 4 bases and V 4 bases, and 3 bases lay outside the gene matches. The CDR3 loop reads CASSRGLAGYEQYF. The CDR3 DNA reads as TGTGCCAGCAGCCGTGGACTAGCGGGTTACGAGCAGTACTTC.

V usage is TRBV9 and J usage is TRBJ1-4; D is possibly TRBD1 (6 bases). Germline V gene sequence: CDR1 SGDLS, CDR2 YYNGEE. CDR3 size: 12 residues. V gave up 3 bases and J gave up 14 bases, with 14 bases separating them. CDR3 in DNA: TGTGCCAGCAGCGGGGTACAGGGCAGTCTGTTTTTT. This codes for CASSGVQGSLFF.

This rearrangement joins TRBV21-1 to TRBJ2-2. TRBV21-1 is a documented pseudogene. CDR3 length: 18 amino acids. CDR3 loop: CASSGRTEGSTDGGELFF. CDR3 nucleotides: TGTGCCAGCAGCGGTCGAACGGAAGGATCCACCGACGGCGGGGAGCTGTTTTTT.

The chain couples TRBV3-1 (or the pseudogene TRBV3-2) to TRBJ1-2; the D gene is possibly TRBD1 (5 bases). The V gene lost 1 base and the J gene lost 3 bases, with 15 bases spanning the gap. Germline CDR1 reads LGHDT; CDR2 reads YNNKEL (reference sequence). The CDR3 is 16 residues long. The CDR3 loop reads CASSQGAWGIDYGYTF. CDR3 in DNA: TGTGCCAGCAGCCAAGGTGCATGGGGCATCGACTATGGCTACACCTTC.

CDR3 protein: CASSLTAKVRHSYNEQFF. The DNA for the CDR3 is TGTGCCAGCAGTCTAACTGCAAAGGTCCGACACTCCTACAATGAGCAGTTCTTC. V usage is TRBV27 and J usage is TRBJ2-1; D gene uncertain. The CDR3 contains 18 residues. The V and J ends lost 5 bases and 0 bases respectively, with 20 bases between them. Germline loops: CDR1 MNHEY, CDR2 SMNVEV (reference sequence).

CDR3 residues: CASSIGGLGNYGYTF. The CDR3, as DNA: TGTGCCAGTAGTATAGGGGGTCTTGGGAACTATGGCTACACCTTC. The V and J genes are TRBV19 and TRBJ1-2; D gene unclear. The CDR3 has 15 amino acids. V was clipped by 1 base and J by 2 bases, with 11 bases between them. Germline V gene data show CDR1 as LNHDA and CDR2 as SQIVND (reference sequence).

The CDR3 nucleotides are TGCGCCAGCAGCCACGGGACAGGGGCATCCCGCGAGCAGTACTTC. Amino acids: CASSHGTGASREQYF. This chain links TRBV4-3 with TRBJ2-7; 10 bases match TRBD1. Per the germline V gene, CDR1 is LGHNA and CDR2 is YSLEER. This CDR3 contains 15 residues. J was trimmed by 6 bases and V by 3 bases; bases with no gene match: 8.

The V gene is TRBV4-3, the J gene TRBJ2-3, with TRBD2 matching 8 bases. CDR3 size: 18 residues. Germline V gives CDR1 LGHNA, CDR2 YSLEER. The junction had 8 bases not matched to a gene; V was cut back by 0 bases and J by 0 bases. The DNA for the CDR3 is TGCGCCAGCAGCCAAGAGCCCGCAGCGGGGGAGAGCACAGATACGCAGTATTTT. Translating it yields CASSQEPAAGESTDTQYF.

In nucleotides, the CDR3 is TGTGCCAGCAGCCCACCGGGACAGGGGACCTCTGGAAACACCATATATTTT. Translation: CASSPPGQGTSGNTIYF. The chain combines TRBV5-4 with TRBJ1-3; 10 positions match TRBD1. Germline CDR1 and CDR2: SGHNT and YYREEE (reference sequence). This CDR3 is built from 17 residues. V dropped 4 bases and J dropped 0; count of bases not matched to a gene: 7.

V gene TRBV7-3 combines with J gene TRBJ2-1; D remains unclear. V was clipped by 2 bases and J by 3 bases, with 5 bases between them. The CDR3 spans 13 residues. CDR1 is SGHTA and CDR2 is FQGTGA in the germline V gene. This chain's CDR3 is CASSLSHYNEQFF. DNA of the CDR3: TGTGCCAGCAGCTTATCCCACTACAATGAGCAGTTCTTC. The full variable domain, in which reference TRBV7-3 and TRBJ2-1 provide the parts outside the CDR3, is GAGVSQTPSNKVTEKGKYVELRCDPISGHTALYWYRQSLGQGPEFLIYFQGTGAADDSGLPNDRFFAVRPEGSVSTLKIQRTERGDSAVYLCASSLSHYNEQFFGPGTRLTVL.

The chain carries TRBV9 and TRBJ2-5, with 8 bases identical to TRBD2. The CDR3 contains 16 residues. The V segment lost 0 bases and the J segment 4 bases; nucleotides outside the gene matches: 8. Germline values: CDR1 SGDLS, CDR2 YYNGEE. CDR3 sequence reads: CASSVDLGGASETQYF. CDR3 nucleotides: TGTGCCAGCAGCGTAGACCTCGGGGGGGCCTCAGAGACCCAGTACTTC. The complete variable domain, with remaining parts taken from reference TRBV9 and TRBJ2-5, reads DSGVTQTPKHLITATGQRVTLRCSPRSGDLSVYWYQQSLDQGLQFLIQYYNGEERAKGNILERFSAQQFPDLHSELNLSSLELGDSALYFCASSVDLGGASETQYFGPGTRLLVL.

V usage is TRBV6-4 and J usage is TRBJ2-2; a weak D match, TRBD2 (6 bases). This CDR3 contains 14 residues. Looked up from germline, CDR1 is MRHNA and CDR2 is SNTAGT. V dropped 4 bases and J dropped 7 bases, with 13 bases sitting between them. CDR3 in amino acids: CASSARLESGELFF. CDR3 coding DNA: TGTGCCAGCAGTGCCAGACTAGAGAGCGGGGAGCTGTTTTTT.

The rearrangement joins TRBV7-9 to TRBJ1-6; 7 positions agree with TRBD1. The germline V gene encodes CDR1 SEHNR and CDR2 FQNEAQ (reference sequence). This CDR3 is 19 amino acids long. Unmatched junction bases numbered 11, after V lost 2 bases and J lost 1 base. The CDR3 here is CASSLIYGDSRSYNSPLHF. The CDR3 bases are TGTGCCAGCAGCTTAATTTATGGGGACAGTAGATCCTATAATTCACCCCTCCACTTT.

This clone was seen a handful of times. The V gene is TRBV9, the J gene TRBJ2-5; tentatively, D is TRBD1 or TRBD2 (5 bases each). Germline CDR1 and CDR2: SGDLS and YYNGEE. Deletions cut 5 bases from V and 1 base from J, with 15 bases between. CDR3 length: 15 residues. The CDR3 DNA is TGTGCCAGCAGTGAGCAGGGAGTAAGCCAAGAGACCCAGTACTTC. It encodes CASSEQGVSQETQYF.

V gene TRBV19 combines with J gene TRBJ1-5; D is unresolved. Germline CDR1 is LNHDA and CDR2 is SQIVND (reference sequence). The CDR3 consists of 16 residues. V lost 4 bases and J lost 3, with 16 bases in between. The chain's CDR3 is CASSTTRREHNQPQHF. For the CDR3, the DNA is TGTGCCAGTAGTACAACCCGACGGGAACACAATCAGCCCCAGCATTTT. The full variable domain, in which reference TRBV19 and TRBJ1-5 provide the parts outside the CDR3, is DGGITQSPKYLFRKEGQNVTLSCEQNLNHDAMYWYRQDPGQGLRLIYYSQIVNDFQKGDIAEGYSVSREKKESFPLTVTSAQKNPTAFYLCASSTTRREHNQPQHFGDGTRLSIL.

CDR3 nucleotides: TGTGCCAGCAGTTACCTGGGACAGGGGGCCGGTGAAGCTTTCTTT. Translation: CASSYLGQGAGEAFF. This rearrangement joins TRBV6-2 or TRBV6-3 to TRBJ1-1; 12 bases map to TRBD1. Germline CDR1 and CDR2: MNHEY and SVGEGT. The CDR3 is 15 residues long. J was trimmed by 7 bases and V by 2 bases; bases with no gene match: 5.

V usage is TRBV6-5 and J usage is TRBJ2-1, with 9 bases matching TRBD2. The CDR3 contains 14 residues. The J segment lost 13 bases and the V segment lost 0 bases, leaving 7 bases of the junction unmatched. Germline-derived CDR1 and CDR2 are MNHEY and SVGAGI. CDR3 loop: CASSYSSWRGGQFF. CDR3 in DNA: TGTGCCAGCAGTTACTCGTCCTGGCGGGGGGGCCAGTTCTTC.

The V call is TRBV6-5, the J call TRBJ2-5; TRBD2 aligns across 7 bases. Trimming removed 10 bases from V and 5 bases from J; junction bases left unmatched: 13. Germline-derived CDR1 and CDR2 are MNHEY and SVGAGI. This CDR3 region has 14 residues. The CDR3 loop is CAISWGGSEETQYF. DNA for the CDR3: TGTGCCATATCGTGGGGGGGGTCGGAGGAGACCCAGTACTTC.

The genes are TRBV7-9 and TRBJ1-1; D is unclear. This CDR3 comprises 14 residues. V lost 2 bases and J 10 bases, leaving 17 bases between the germline ends. CDR1 and CDR2 from the germline V gene are SEHNR and FQNEAQ (reference sequence). The CDR3 region is CASSLRQAGMTAFF. CDR3 DNA: TGTGCCAGCAGCTTAAGGCAGGCGGGGATGACAGCTTTCTTT. Full variable domain (outside the CDR3, taken from reference TRBV7-9 and TRBJ1-1): DTGVSQNPRHKITKRGQNVTFRCDPISEHNRLYWYRQTLGQGPEFLTYFQNEAQLEKSRLLSDRFSAERPKGSFSTLEIQRTEQGDSAMYLCASSLRQAGMTAFFGQGTRLTVV.

The chain combines TRBV6-5 with TRBJ2-7; D is unresolved. Germline CDR1 MNHEY, CDR2 SVGAGI. V gave up 5 bases and J gave up 6 bases, with 8 bases separating them. The CDR3 loop spans 11 amino acids. This CDR3 reads CASSRNREQYF. CDR3 nucleotides: TGTGCCAGCAGTCGAAATCGCGAGCAGTACTTC.

The chain recombines TRBV7-9 with TRBJ1-1; D is unclear. Germline-derived CDR1 and CDR2 are SEHNR and FQNEAQ (reference sequence). V was trimmed by 4 bases and J by 11 bases, leaving 11 bases between them. The CDR3 sequence is 11 residues long. CDR3 coding DNA: TGTGCCAGCAGCTCCGCCCTTAGGGCTTTCTTT. It translates to CASSSALRAFF.

This clone was seen just once. The chain joins TRBV5-6 to TRBJ2-2, with D perhaps matching TRBD2 (5 bases). This CDR3 spans 17 amino acids. Germline CDR1 is SGHDT and CDR2 is YYEEEE. The V gene lost 5 bases and the J gene lost 4 bases, with 21 bases spanning the gap. The CDR3 sequence is CASSQIVTGIVTGELFF. The CDR3 DNA follows: TGTGCCAGCAGTCAAATCGTTACCGGGATTGTCACCGGGGAGCTGTTTTTT.

This chain connects TRBV6-5 to TRBJ1-5; D gene ambiguous. There are 16 residues in the CDR3. Germline V CDR1 and CDR2: MNHEY, SVGAGI. V dropped 2 bases and J dropped 6 bases, with 17 bases sitting between them. This chain's CDR3 is CASSYGGPPTGQPQHF. CDR3 sequence (DNA): TGTGCCAGCAGTTACGGAGGGCCCCCAACGGGTCAGCCCCAGCATTTT.

Concerning this clone: Other nucleotide sequences in the sample specify the same CDR3. J is TRBJ1-2 and V is TRBV9; 8 bases fit TRBD1. V was clipped by 2 bases and J by 1 base; unmatched bases: 1. Germline V CDR1 and CDR2: SGDLS, YYNGEE. This CDR3 contains 14 residues. As DNA, the CDR3 is TGTGCCAGCAGCGTCGGACAGGGTAACTATGGCTACACCTTC. It is translated as CASSVGQGNYGYTF.

CDR3 DNA sequence: TGTGCCAGCAGCGAAACCTGGGGGGCGAACACCGGGGAGCTGTTTTTT. It specifies CASSETWGANTGELFF. The V and J genes are TRBV5-4 and TRBJ2-2; a possible D gene is TRBD2 (6 bases). Trimming shortened V by 4 bases and J by 0 bases, and 13 bases separated the two germline ends. The CDR3 contains 16 residues. The germline gives CDR1 SGHNT, CDR2 YYREEE (reference sequence).

This chain connects TRBV28 to TRBJ2-1, with 9 bases lining up with TRBD2. The CDR3 consists of 14 residues. From germline, CDR1 is MDHEN and CDR2 SYDVKM. V shed 4 bases, J shed 5 bases, and the junction held 3 bases outside the gene matches. CDR3 region: CASSSGLANNEQFF. CDR3 sequence (DNA): TGTGCCAGCAGTTCAGGACTAGCGAACAATGAGCAGTTCTTC. Using reference TRBV28 and TRBJ2-1 for the parts outside the CDR3, the full variable domain is DVKVTQSSRYLVKRTGEKVFLECVQDMDHENMFWYRQDPGLGLRLIYFSYDVKMKEKGDIPEGYSVSREKKERFSLILESASTNQTSMYLCASSSGLANNEQFFGPGTRLTVL.

This chain connects TRBV21-1 to TRBJ2-7; the table's D call, TRBD2, has no DNA check behind it. TRBV21-1 is an annotated pseudogene. CDR3 length: 13 amino acids. The CDR3 is CASSKKSAYEQYF. CDR3 DNA sequence: TGTGCCAGCAGCAAAAAGTCGGCCTACGAGCAGTACTTC.

The chain combines TRBV5-6 with TRBJ2-7; the D gene is possibly TRBD1 (6 bases). This CDR3 is built from 16 residues. CDR1 and CDR2 (germline): SGHDT, YYEEEE. The V end lost 3 bases, the J end lost 4 bases, and 20 bases lay between the germline ends. CDR3 amino acids: CASSWAPRGDLYEQYF. For the CDR3, the DNA is TGTGCCAGCAGCTGGGCTCCCAGGGGCGATCTTTACGAGCAGTACTTC.

The rearrangement uses TRBV10-3 and TRBJ1-1; D uncertain. Germline CDR1 ENHRY, CDR2 SYGVKD. V was clipped by 2 bases and J by 0 bases, with 10 bases between them. The CDR3 has 15 amino acids. DNA for the CDR3: TGTGCCATCAGTGAGCCCGGGGTCGTGAACACTGAAGCTTTCTTT. Translation: CAISEPGVVNTEAFF.